This T cell receptor (beta chain) originates from a study of beta chain features in type 1 diabetes. Using CD45RO/CCR7/CD25/CD127/CD95/CD27, CD4+ naive, central memory, regulatory and stem cell-like memory cells were sorted. The authors obtained over 95% purity in all sorted populations. Findings of the study overall: TCRB repertoires of naive, central memory and Treg cells appeared more similar among patients than among healthy donors. Type 1 diabetes patients showed a moderate but significant shortening of TCRB CDR3s in all four CD4+ subsets. At VDJ recombination sites, type 1 diabetes patients had fewer insertions and more deleted nucleotides.

The study reverse transcribed the entire isolated RNA, so it sequenced expressed TCRB transcripts. Method: immunoSEQ multiplex PCR; TCRdb's copy keeps in-frame clones and lacks some. The sample records roughly 290,000 clones, 15% being singletons. This CDR3 has 16 amino acids. Germline assignment: CDR1 SGDLS and CDR2 YYNGEE. The ends lost 4 bases at V and 7 bases at J; junction bases unmatched: 11. This clone was counted between two and nine times. Its antigen remains unidentified. Sequencing used naive CD4+ T cells from blood. V and J are TRBV9 and TRBJ2-1; 10 nucleotides match TRBD2. This clonotype was obtained from a man aged 18 to 29 with type 1 diabetes. The CDR3 region has the DNA TGTGCCAGCAGCCCCCCCCTAGCGGGGGTCACGAATGAGCAGTTCTTC. Translation gives CASSPPLAGVTNEQFF.